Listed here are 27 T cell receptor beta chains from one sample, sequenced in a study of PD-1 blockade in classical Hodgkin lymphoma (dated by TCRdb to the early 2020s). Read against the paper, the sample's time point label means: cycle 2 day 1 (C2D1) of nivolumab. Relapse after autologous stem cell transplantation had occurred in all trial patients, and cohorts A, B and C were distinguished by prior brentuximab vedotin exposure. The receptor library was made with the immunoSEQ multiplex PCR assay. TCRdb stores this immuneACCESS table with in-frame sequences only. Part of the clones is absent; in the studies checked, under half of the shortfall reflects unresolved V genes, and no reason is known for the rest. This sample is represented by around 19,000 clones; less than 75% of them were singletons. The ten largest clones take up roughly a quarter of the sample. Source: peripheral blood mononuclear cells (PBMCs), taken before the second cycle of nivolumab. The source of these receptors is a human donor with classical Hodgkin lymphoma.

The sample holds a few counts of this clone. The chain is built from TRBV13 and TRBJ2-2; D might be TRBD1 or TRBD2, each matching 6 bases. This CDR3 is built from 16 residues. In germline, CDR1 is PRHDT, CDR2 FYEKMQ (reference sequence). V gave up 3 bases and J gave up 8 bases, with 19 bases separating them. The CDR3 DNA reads TGTGCCAGCAGCTTCACCCCCGCGAGGGGGGCTGGGGAGCTGTTTTTT. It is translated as CASSFTPARGAGELFF.

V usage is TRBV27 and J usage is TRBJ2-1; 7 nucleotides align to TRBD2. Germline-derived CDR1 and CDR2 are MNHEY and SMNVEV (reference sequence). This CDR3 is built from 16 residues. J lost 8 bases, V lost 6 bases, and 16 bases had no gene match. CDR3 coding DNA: TGTGCCAGCAGGTGGTGCTACCCTCGAGGGAGGGATGAGCAGTTCTTC. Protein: CASRWCYPRGRDEQFF.

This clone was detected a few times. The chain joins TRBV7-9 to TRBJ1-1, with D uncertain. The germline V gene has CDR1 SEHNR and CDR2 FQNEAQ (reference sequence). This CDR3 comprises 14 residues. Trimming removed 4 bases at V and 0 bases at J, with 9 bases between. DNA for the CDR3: TGTGCCAGCAGCTCCCGGACGATGAACACTGAAGCTTTCTTT. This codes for CASSSRTMNTEAFF.

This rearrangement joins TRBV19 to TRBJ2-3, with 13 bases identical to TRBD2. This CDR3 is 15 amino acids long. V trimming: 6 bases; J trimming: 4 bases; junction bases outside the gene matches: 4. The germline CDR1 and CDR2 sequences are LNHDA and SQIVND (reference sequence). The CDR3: CASSPLAGGPDTQYF. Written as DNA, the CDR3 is TGTGCCAGTAGCCCACTAGCGGGAGGGCCAGATACGCAGTATTTT.

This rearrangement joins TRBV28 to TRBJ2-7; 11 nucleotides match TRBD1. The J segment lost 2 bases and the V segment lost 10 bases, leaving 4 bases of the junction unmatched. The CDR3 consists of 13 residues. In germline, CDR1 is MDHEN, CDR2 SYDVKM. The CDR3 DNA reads TGTGCCACAAGGACAGGGGGCACCTACGAGCAGTACTTC. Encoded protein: CATRTGGTYEQYF.

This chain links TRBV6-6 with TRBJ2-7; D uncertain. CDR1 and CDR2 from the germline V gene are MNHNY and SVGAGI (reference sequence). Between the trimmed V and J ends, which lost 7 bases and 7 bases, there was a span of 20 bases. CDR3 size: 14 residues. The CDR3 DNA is TGTGCCAGCACTCGACTGGGTGGGTTGCAAGAGCAGTACTTC. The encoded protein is CASTRLGGLQEQYF.

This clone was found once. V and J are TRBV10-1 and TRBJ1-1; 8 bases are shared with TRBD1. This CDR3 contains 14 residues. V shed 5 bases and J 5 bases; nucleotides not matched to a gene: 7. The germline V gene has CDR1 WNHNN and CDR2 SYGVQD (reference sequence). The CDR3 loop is CASSSTGVGTEAFF. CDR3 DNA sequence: TGCGCCAGCAGTTCGACAGGGGTTGGGACTGAAGCTTTCTTT.

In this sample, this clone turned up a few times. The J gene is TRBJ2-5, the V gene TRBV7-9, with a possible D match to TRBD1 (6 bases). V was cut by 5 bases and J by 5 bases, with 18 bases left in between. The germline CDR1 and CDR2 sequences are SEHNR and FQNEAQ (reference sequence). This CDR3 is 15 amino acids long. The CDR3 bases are TGTGCCAGCAGCCCGAGGATCGACAGGTGGGAGACCCAGTACTTC. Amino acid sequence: CASSPRIDRWETQYF.

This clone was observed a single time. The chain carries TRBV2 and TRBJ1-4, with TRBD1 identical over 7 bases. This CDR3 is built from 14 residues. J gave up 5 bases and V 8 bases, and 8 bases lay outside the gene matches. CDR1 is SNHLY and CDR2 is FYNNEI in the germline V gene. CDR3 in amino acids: CASQPGQRNEKLFF. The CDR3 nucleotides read TGTGCCAGCCAACCGGGACAGAGAAATGAAAAACTGTTTTTT.

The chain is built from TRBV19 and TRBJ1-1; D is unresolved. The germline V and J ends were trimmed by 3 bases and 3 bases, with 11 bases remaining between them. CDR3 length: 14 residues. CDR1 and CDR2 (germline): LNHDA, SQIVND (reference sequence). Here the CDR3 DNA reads TGTGCCAGTAGTATCTTCGCTTCGGACACTGAAGCTTTCTTT. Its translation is CASSIFASDTEAFF.

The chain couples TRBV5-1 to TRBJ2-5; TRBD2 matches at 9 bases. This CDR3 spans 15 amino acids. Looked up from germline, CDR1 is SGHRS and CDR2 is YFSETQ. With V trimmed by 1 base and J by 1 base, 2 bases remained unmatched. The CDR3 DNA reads TGCGCCAGCAGCTTGCTAGCGGGGACCCAAGAGACCCAGTACTTC. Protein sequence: CASSLLAGTQETQYF.

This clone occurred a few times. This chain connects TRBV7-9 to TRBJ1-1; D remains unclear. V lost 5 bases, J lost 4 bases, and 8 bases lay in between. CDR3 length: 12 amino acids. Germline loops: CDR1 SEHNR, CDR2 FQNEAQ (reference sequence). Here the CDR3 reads CASSLFGTEAFF. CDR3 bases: TGTGCCAGCAGCCTGTTTGGCACTGAAGCTTTCTTT.

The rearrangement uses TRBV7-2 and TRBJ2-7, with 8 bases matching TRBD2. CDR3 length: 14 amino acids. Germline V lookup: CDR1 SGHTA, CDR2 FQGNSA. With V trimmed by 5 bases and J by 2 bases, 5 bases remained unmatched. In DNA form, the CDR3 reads TGTGCCAGCAGCCCCGGGAGGGGCCCCTACGAGCAGTACTTC. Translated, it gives CASSPGRGPYEQYF.

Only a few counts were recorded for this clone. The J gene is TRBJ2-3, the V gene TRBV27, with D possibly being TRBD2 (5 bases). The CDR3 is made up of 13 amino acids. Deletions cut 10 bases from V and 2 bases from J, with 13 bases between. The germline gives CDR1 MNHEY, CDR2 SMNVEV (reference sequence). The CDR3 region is CATEDWDTDTQYF. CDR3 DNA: TGTGCCACCGAGGACTGGGACACAGATACGCAGTATTTT.

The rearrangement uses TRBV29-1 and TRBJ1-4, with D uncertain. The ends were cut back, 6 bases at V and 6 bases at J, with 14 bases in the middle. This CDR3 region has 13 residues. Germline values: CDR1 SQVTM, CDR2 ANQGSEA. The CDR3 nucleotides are TGCAGCGTCGCGGCCCCTGGGGATGAAAAACTGTTTTTT. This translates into CSVAAPGDEKLFF.

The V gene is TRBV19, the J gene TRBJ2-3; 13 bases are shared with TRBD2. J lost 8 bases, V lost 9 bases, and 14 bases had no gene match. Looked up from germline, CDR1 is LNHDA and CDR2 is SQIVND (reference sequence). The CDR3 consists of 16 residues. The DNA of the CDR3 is TGTGCCAGCTACCCCGGGACTAGCGGGAAAGGAGGTACGCAGTATTTT. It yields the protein CASYPGTSGKGGTQYF.

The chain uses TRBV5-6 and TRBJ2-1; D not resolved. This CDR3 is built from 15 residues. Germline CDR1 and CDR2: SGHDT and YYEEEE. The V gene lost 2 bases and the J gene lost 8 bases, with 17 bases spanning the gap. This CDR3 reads CASSLRSVIGHEQFF. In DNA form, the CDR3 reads TGTGCCAGCAGCTTAAGGAGCGTTATTGGCCATGAGCAGTTCTTC.

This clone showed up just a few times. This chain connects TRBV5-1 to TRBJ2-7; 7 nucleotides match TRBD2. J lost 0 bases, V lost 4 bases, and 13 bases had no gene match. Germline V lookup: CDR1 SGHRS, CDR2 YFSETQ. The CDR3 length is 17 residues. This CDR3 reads CASSATLAPKSSYEQYF. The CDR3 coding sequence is TGCGCCAGCAGCGCGACACTAGCGCCAAAGAGCTCCTACGAGCAGTACTTC.

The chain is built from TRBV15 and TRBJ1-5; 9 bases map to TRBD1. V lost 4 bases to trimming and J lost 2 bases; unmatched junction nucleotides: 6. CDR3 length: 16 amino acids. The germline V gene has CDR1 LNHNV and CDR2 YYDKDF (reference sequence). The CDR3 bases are TGTGCCACCAGCACCCGTTGGACAGGGGGCAATCAGCCCCAGCATTTT. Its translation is CATSTRWTGGNQPQHF. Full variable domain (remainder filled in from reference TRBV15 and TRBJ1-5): DAMVIQNPRYQVTQFGKPVTLSCSQTLNHNVMYWYQQKSSQAPKLLFHYYDKDFNNEADTPDNFQSRRPNTSFCFLDIRSPGLGDTAMYLCATSTRWTGGNQPQHFGDGTRLSIL.

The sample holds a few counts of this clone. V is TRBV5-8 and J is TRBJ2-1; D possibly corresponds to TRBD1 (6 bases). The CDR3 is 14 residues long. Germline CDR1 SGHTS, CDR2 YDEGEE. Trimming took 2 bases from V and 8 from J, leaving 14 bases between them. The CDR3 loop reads CASSFRGFGDEQFF. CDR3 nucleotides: TGTGCCAGCAGCTTCAGGGGCTTCGGCGATGAGCAGTTCTTC.

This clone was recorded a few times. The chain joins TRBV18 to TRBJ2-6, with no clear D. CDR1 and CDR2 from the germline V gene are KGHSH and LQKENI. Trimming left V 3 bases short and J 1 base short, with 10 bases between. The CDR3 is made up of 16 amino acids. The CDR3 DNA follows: TGTGCCAGCTCACCGCCTTCCTTATCTGGGGCCAACGTCCTGACTTTC. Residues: CASSPPSLSGANVLTF.

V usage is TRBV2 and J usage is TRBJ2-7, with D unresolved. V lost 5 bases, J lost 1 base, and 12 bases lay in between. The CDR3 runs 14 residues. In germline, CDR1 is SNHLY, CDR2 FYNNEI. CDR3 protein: CASSTGFISYEQYF. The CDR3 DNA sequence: TGTGCCAGCAGTACTGGGTTCATTTCCTACGAGCAGTACTTC.

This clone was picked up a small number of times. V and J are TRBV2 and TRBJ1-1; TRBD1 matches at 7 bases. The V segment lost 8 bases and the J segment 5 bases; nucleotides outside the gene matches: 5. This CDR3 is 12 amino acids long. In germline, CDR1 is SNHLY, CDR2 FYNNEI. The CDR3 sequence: CASPGGWTEAFF. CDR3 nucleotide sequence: TGTGCCAGCCCAGGGGGTTGGACTGAAGCTTTCTTT.

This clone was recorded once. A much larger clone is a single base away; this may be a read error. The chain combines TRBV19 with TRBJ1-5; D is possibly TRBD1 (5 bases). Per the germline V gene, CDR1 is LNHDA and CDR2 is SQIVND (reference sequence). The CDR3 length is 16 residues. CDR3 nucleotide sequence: TGTGCCAGTAGTATACGACGAGAGGGGCAAAATCAGTCCCAGCATTTT. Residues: CASSIRREGQNQSQHF.

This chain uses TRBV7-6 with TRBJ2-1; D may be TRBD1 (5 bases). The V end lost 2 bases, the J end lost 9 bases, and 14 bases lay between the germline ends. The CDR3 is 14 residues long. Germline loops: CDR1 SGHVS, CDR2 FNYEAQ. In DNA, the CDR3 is TGTGCCAGCAGCTTAACAGGAGAGTTAGGTGAGCAGTTCTTC. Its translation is CASSLTGELGEQFF.

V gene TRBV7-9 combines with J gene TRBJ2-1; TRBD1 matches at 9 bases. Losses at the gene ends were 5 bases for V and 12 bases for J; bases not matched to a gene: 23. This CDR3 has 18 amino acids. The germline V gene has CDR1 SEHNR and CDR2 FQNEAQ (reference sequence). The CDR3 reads CASSPPLGQGIIYRVQFF. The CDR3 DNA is TGTGCCAGCAGCCCACCGCTGGGACAGGGTATCATTTATCGGGTGCAGTTCTTC.

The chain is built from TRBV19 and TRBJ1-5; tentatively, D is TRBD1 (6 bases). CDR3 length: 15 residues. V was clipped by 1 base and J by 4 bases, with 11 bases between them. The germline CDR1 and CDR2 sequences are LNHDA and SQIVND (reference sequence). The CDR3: CASSIAGGLNQPQHF. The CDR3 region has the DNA TGTGCCAGTAGTATAGCGGGGGGCCTGAATCAGCCCCAGCATTTT.